This TCR beta chain derives from a study of T cells after posttransplantation cyclophosphamide. This clone was found a few times. Its antigen is not known. Notes on the study in general: Donor-recipient repertoire similarity was low at 1-2 months, rising over year one. Recipient CMV seropositivity and CMV reactivation strongly tracked TRB clonality. Tissue-infiltrating T cells from skin or gut overlapped little with blood T cells.

This CDR3 spans 15 amino acids. V was cut by 2 bases and J by 2 bases, with 14 bases left in between. Germline loops: CDR1 SGHDT, CDR2 YYEEEE. Here immunoSEQ multiplex PCR was the method, and the copy in TCRdb shows in-frame clones only, minus some. This table has 9,000 to 15,000 clones, 80% to 85% appearing once. Control samples came 1 year after myeloablative marrow transplants with methotrexate plus calcineurin inhibitor. The sequencing here drew on PBMCs, taken 350 to 400 days after allogeneic stem cell transplant with calcineurin inhibitor and methotrexate. The rearrangement links TRBV5-6 to TRBJ2-7; the D gene is possibly TRBD2 (6 bases). This receptor was identified in a young adult male patient who received an allogeneic stem cell transplant from an unrelated donor, was CMV-positive, and had acute GVHD only. Some T cells may be supplied by the graft donor. The CDR3 reads CASSLDTGLPYEQYF. For the CDR3, the DNA is TGTGCCAGCAGCTTAGATACGGGACTCCCCTACGAGCAGTACTTC.